This entry concerns a single T cell receptor beta chain. Its antigen remains unknown. Method: immunoSEQ multiplex PCR; TCRdb's copy keeps in-frame clones and lacks some. There are more than 75,000 clones in the sample; about 91% occur only once, and roughly 5.2% lies in the top ten. Germline-derived CDR1 and CDR2 are ENHRY and SYGVKD. The CDR3 spans 13 residues. Trimming cost V 3 bases and J 0 bases, with 4 bases left between them. This sample was taken from a study of T cell responses to AZD1222 COVID-19 vaccine. Study-level points and caveats: Researchers report vaccine-associated CD4 TCRs spanning spike, with dominance at 160-218 and 743-854.

This specimen consisted of peripheral blood, obtained on day 0 of AZD1222 vaccination. The TCR sequence derives from an adult in good health. V usage is TRBV10-3 and J usage is TRBJ2-3, with unresolved D. The CDR3 DNA reads TGTGCCATCAGTGACCCGAGCACAGATACGCAGTATTTT. It encodes CAISDPSTDTQYF.